One and the same sample provided the 27 T cell receptor beta chains below, sequenced in a study of cytomegalovirus exposure and HLA in healthy donors. Amplification used 60 Vbeta primers and 13 Jbeta primers. Some clones are missing from TCRdb's copy, which holds only in-frame ones; the method was immunoSEQ multiplex PCR. The sample carries 150,000 to 200,000 clones, roughly 80% recorded once. Material for sequencing was PBMCs. These receptors came from a woman aged 45-65 years in good health and CMV-seronegative.

The V call is TRBV10-1, the J call TRBJ2-1; 9 bases agree with TRBD2. This CDR3 spans 14 amino acids. Germline values: CDR1 WNHNN, CDR2 SYGVQD (reference sequence). J lost 5 bases, V lost 7 bases, and 6 bases had no gene match. For the CDR3, the DNA is TGCGCCAGCATCGGGACTAGCAGAGACAATGAGCAGTTCTTC. The encoded protein is CASIGTSRDNEQFF.

The CDR3 loop reads CASSVGQAYEQYF. CDR3 coding DNA: TGTGCCAGCAGTGTTGGACAGGCATACGAGCAGTACTTC. The V and J genes are TRBV6-1 and TRBJ2-7, with TRBD1 identical over 7 bases. CDR1 and CDR2 from the germline V gene are MNHNS and SASEGT. V trimming: 4 bases; J trimming: 4 bases; junction bases outside the gene matches: 4. CDR3 size: 13 residues.

The genes are TRBV6-1 and TRBJ1-5; 7 nucleotides line up with TRBD1. This CDR3 comprises 13 residues. J lost 5 bases, V lost 3 bases, and 1 base had no gene match. Germline CDR1 is MNHNS and CDR2 is SASEGT. In nucleotides, the CDR3 is TGTGCCAGCAGTGACCAGGGGGATCAGCCCCAGCATTTT. This translates into CASSDQGDQPQHF.

The rearrangement uses TRBV6-1 and TRBJ1-1; D is possibly TRBD1 (6 bases). The CDR3 is 14 residues long. The V end was cut by 5 bases, the J end by 11 bases, with 21 bases between. CDR1 is MNHNS and CDR2 is SASEGT in the germline V gene. The CDR3 bases are TGTGCCAGCAGTAGGACTGAAACCAGGGGCTCTGCTTTCTTT. Protein sequence: CASSRTETRGSAFF.

The rearrangement joins TRBV14 to TRBJ2-7; D is undetermined. Germline CDR1 reads SGHDN; CDR2 reads FVKESK. V was cut by 6 bases and J by 3 bases, with 36 bases left in between. The CDR3 is 21 residues long. CDR3 bases: TGTGCCAGCAGAATAATCCTGGTCGGCGGTGGTTTCCCAATCCCAATCTACGAGCAGTACTTC. It yields the protein CASRIILVGGGFPIPIYEQYF.

The V gene is TRBV21-1, the J gene TRBJ1-2. TRBV21-1 is a known pseudogene. This CDR3 is built from 13 residues. The CDR3 loop reads CASSCRVHYDYTF. In DNA form, the CDR3 reads TGTGCCAGCAGCTGCCGGGTCCACTATGACTACACCTTC.

The chain joins TRBV5-1 to TRBJ1-6, with D possibly being TRBD1 (6 bases). Germline V lookup: CDR1 SGHRS, CDR2 YFSETQ. The CDR3 covers 15 residues. V dropped 4 bases and J dropped 5 bases, with 13 bases sitting between them. DNA for the CDR3: TGCGCCAGCAGCACCGGACAGACAAATAATTCACCCCTCCACTTT. It is translated as CASSTGQTNNSPLHF.

A single count supports this clone. This sequence joins TRBV7-2 and TRBJ1-6; tentative D call: TRBD1 (5 bases). Per the germline V gene, CDR1 is SGHTA and CDR2 is FQGNSA. The V and J ends lost 2 bases and 9 bases respectively, with 17 bases between them. This CDR3 comprises 16 residues. CDR3 amino acids: CASSLRRGQGSSPLHF. CDR3 DNA: TGTGCCAGCAGCTTACGCCGTGGCCAGGGTAGTTCACCCCTCCACTTT.

This clone has at least ten counts. The chain carries TRBV18 and TRBJ2-4; weak D call: TRBD1 (5 bases). CDR1 KGHSH and CDR2 LQKENI come from the germline V gene. The CDR3 runs to 16 residues. The V gene lost 3 bases and the J gene lost 0 bases, with 12 bases spanning the gap. The CDR3 region has the DNA TGTGCCAGCTCACCCGCCAGGGTGGGAGCCAAAAACATTCAGTACTTC. Encoded protein: CASSPARVGAKNIQYF.

This chain connects TRBV19 to TRBJ1-5; D perhaps matches TRBD1 (6 bases). The germline V gene has CDR1 LNHDA and CDR2 SQIVND (reference sequence). Trimming shortened V by 0 bases and J by 1 base, and 7 bases separated the two germline ends. This CDR3 is built from 15 residues. CDR3 in DNA: TGTGCCAGTAGTATAGAAGACAGGAGCAATCAGCCCCAGCATTTT. It translates to CASSIEDRSNQPQHF. The full variable domain, with the rest looked up from reference TRBV19 and TRBJ1-5, is DGGITQSPKYLFRKEGQNVTLSCEQNLNHDAMYWYRQDPGQGLRLIYYSQIVNDFQKGDIAEGYSVSREKKESFPLTVTSAQKNPTAFYLCASSIEDRSNQPQHFGDGTRLSIL.

This clone has a single count. V is TRBV2 and J is TRBJ2-7; D gene ambiguous. Trimming removed 5 bases at V and 2 bases at J, with 4 bases between. Per germline, CDR1 SNHLY and CDR2 FYNNEI. The CDR3 runs 11 residues. CDR3 in amino acids: CASSPTYEQYF. The CDR3 DNA is TGTGCCAGCAGTCCAACCTACGAGCAGTACTTC.

This clone was seen more than once but under ten times. The chain couples TRBV2 to TRBJ2-2; maybe TRBD2 (5 bases). The germline V gene encodes CDR1 SNHLY and CDR2 FYNNEI. V was trimmed by 4 bases and J by 4 bases, leaving 13 bases between them. This CDR3 has 15 amino acids. The CDR3 DNA reads as TGTGCCAGCAGTGCTCTCTCTGAGGGCACCGGGGAGCTGTTTTTT. Translating it yields CASSALSEGTGELFF.

This rearrangement joins TRBV5-5 to TRBJ1-1; TRBD1 agrees at 7 bases. J gave up 3 bases and V 3 bases, and 8 bases lay outside the gene matches. Germline CDR1 reads SGHKS; CDR2 reads YYEKEE (reference sequence). The CDR3 contains 15 residues. The CDR3 sequence is CASSSVRTGDTEAFF. CDR3 nucleotide sequence: TGTGCCAGCAGCTCGGTAAGGACAGGAGACACTGAAGCTTTCTTT.

This clone was seen more than once but under ten times. The chain has TRBV30 and TRBJ2-3, with D perhaps matching TRBD2 (7 bases). From germline, CDR1 is GTSNPN and CDR2 SVGIG (reference sequence). The CDR3 is 15 amino acids. The V and J ends lost 0 bases and 5 bases respectively, with 15 bases between them. CDR3 sequence: CAWSVGGARGDTQYF. In DNA form, the CDR3 reads TGTGCCTGGAGTGTAGGGGGGGCTAGGGGAGATACGCAGTATTTT.

V is TRBV5-1 and J is TRBJ2-2; possible D gene TRBD1, 5 bases. The CDR3 runs to 15 residues. The germline V gene encodes CDR1 SGHRS and CDR2 YFSETQ. V gave up 0 bases and J gave up 6 bases, with 12 bases separating them. CDR3 residues: CASSLGAGRSGELFF. CDR3 nucleotide sequence: TGCGCCAGCAGCTTGGGGGCAGGGCGGTCCGGGGAGCTGTTTTTT. The complete variable domain, with remaining parts taken from reference TRBV5-1 and TRBJ2-2, reads KAGVTQTPRYLIKTRGQQVTLSCSPISGHRSVSWYQQTPGQGLQFLFEYFSETQRNKGNFPGRFSGRQFSNSRSEMNVSTLELGDSALYLCASSLGAGRSGELFFGEGSRLTVL.

V gene TRBV19 combines with J gene TRBJ2-2, with D possibly matching TRBD1 (6 bases). In germline, CDR1 is LNHDA, CDR2 SQIVND (reference sequence). V lost 11 bases to trimming and J lost 9 bases, with 13 bases between them. This CDR3 contains 11 residues. CDR3 residues: CAFTRGRELFF. The CDR3, as DNA: TGTGCCTTTACAAGGGGGAGGGAGCTGTTTTTT.

The V call is TRBV18, the J call TRBJ2-7, with 14 bases that match TRBD2. CDR3 length equals 15 residues. The junction had 3 bases not matched to a gene; V was cut back by 2 bases and J by 6 bases. Germline loops: CDR1 KGHSH, CDR2 LQKENI. CDR3 nucleotides: TGTGCCAGCTCACCAGGGACTAGCGGGAGAAGCGAGCAGTACTTC. Translation gives CASSPGTSGRSEQYF. The full variable domain, completed using reference TRBV18 and TRBJ2-7, is NAGVMQNPRHLVRRRGQEARLRCSPMKGHSHVYWYRQLPEEGLKFMVYLQKENIIDESGMPKERFSAEFPKEGPSILRIQQVVRGDSAAYFCASSPGTSGRSEQYFGPGTRLTVT.

A remark on this clone: A junction boundary mismatches the germline segment, possibly from a read error. The chain is built from TRBV20-1 and TRBJ2-3, with D unresolved. The CDR3 has 11 residues. Germline assignment: CDR1 DFQATT and CDR2 SNEGSKA (reference sequence). The CDR3 DNA is TGCAGTGCTAGGGAAGTCAACTTCAGGAATTTT. This translates into CSAREVNFRNF.

This clone has just a few counts. The chain links TRBV28 to TRBJ2-1; tentative D call: TRBD2 (5 bases). Germline V gene sequence: CDR1 MDHEN, CDR2 SYDVKM. The CDR3 loop spans 18 amino acids. V gave up 3 bases and J gave up 0 bases, with 18 bases separating them. CDR3 bases: TGTGCCAGCAGTTTGAACAACTTTAAGCGGAGCTCCTACAATGAGCAGTTCTTC. This sequence encodes CASSLNNFKRSSYNEQFF.

This chain links TRBV11-1 with TRBJ2-3; D is unresolved. Looked up from germline, CDR1 is SGHAT and CDR2 is FQDESV (reference sequence). CDR3 length: 15 residues. Trimming removed 2 bases from V and 1 base from J, with 10 bases in between. CDR3 DNA sequence: TGTGCCAGCAGCTTACACGGGTCCGGCACAGATACGCAGTATTTT. Translation: CASSLHGSGTDTQYF.

This clone was counted a single time. V and J are TRBV7-6 and TRBJ1-5, with D tentatively TRBD1 (5 bases). The CDR3 contains 15 residues. V was cut by 1 base and J by 0 bases, with 7 bases left in between. Looked up from germline, CDR1 is SGHVS and CDR2 is FNYEAQ. The CDR3 here is CASSLGGGSNQPQHF. The CDR3, as DNA: TGTGCCAGCAGCTTAGGGGGGGGTAGCAATCAGCCCCAGCATTTT.

This chain links TRBV29-1 with TRBJ1-2; TRBD1 agrees at 7 bases. The junction had 6 bases not matched to a gene; V was cut back by 3 bases and J by 5 bases. CDR3 length: 13 residues. Germline V gene lookup returns CDR1 SQVTM and CDR2 ANQGSEA. CDR3 DNA sequence: TGCAGCGTTGAGACAGGGCTCACGTATGGCTACACCTTC. This translates into CSVETGLTYGYTF.

The chain is built from TRBV16 and TRBJ2-4; possibly TRBD1 for D (7 bases). The CDR3 extends over 16 amino acids. V dropped 4 bases and J dropped 0 bases, with 13 bases sitting between them. CDR1 and CDR2 (germline): KGHSY, FQNENV. The CDR3 is CASSPRGETAKNIQYF. In nucleotides, the CDR3 is TGTGCCAGCAGCCCCAGGGGGGAAACAGCCAAAAACATTCAGTACTTC.

This chain uses TRBV28 with TRBJ1-5; no clear D. The CDR3 spans 14 residues. CDR1 MDHEN and CDR2 SYDVKM come from the germline V gene. V lost 5 bases, J lost 4 bases, and 12 bases lay in between. The CDR3 here is CASSAREVNQPQHF. CDR3 in DNA: TGTGCCAGCAGTGCCCGGGAGGTAAATCAGCCCCAGCATTTT.

The chain joins TRBV19 to TRBJ2-1; possibly TRBD2 for D (6 bases). The V gene's germline CDR1 is LNHDA and CDR2 SQIVND (reference sequence). This CDR3 has 12 residues. V lost 7 bases to trimming and J lost 7 bases, with 11 bases between them. In nucleotides, the CDR3 is TGTGCCAGTAACCCTCGGGGGAATGAGCAGTTCTTC. The encoded protein is CASNPRGNEQFF.

V usage is TRBV4-1 and J usage is TRBJ2-7, with a tentative D call TRBD2 (6 bases). V was cut by 1 base and J by 2 bases, with 12 bases left in between. The CDR3 is 15 residues long. Germline V lookup: CDR1 MGHRA, CDR2 YSYEKL. Here the CDR3 reads CASSQVKGGAYEQYF. The CDR3 bases are TGCGCCAGCAGCCAAGTCAAAGGCGGGGCCTACGAGCAGTACTTC.

This clone was seen only a few times. This chain uses TRBV11-3 with TRBJ1-2, with 9 bases that match TRBD1. After removal of 3 bases from V and 7 bases from J, the junction contained 3 bases not matched to a gene. Germline V gene data show CDR1 as SGHNT and CDR2 as YENEEA. The CDR3 is made up of 13 amino acids. In DNA, the CDR3 is TGTGCCAGCAGCTTGGACAGGGGTGCTGGCTACACCTTC. This gives the protein CASSLDRGAGYTF.